What follows is one T cell receptor beta chain and its context. Its antigen is not known. A far larger clone is one nucleotide away, so this likely arose from a read error. This entry belongs to a study of shared clonotypes between healthy human individuals. General study results and limits: Genetic and exposure-history diversity was limited by the few donors. Only blood underwent sampling, and tissue repertoires likely differ.

The DNA input per sorted-subset replicate PCR was about 180 ng, corresponding to around 28,000 T cell genomes. Some clones are missing from TCRdb's copy, which holds only in-frame ones; the method was immunoSEQ multiplex PCR. Counted here are hundreds of thousands of clones, about three quarters occurring once; the ten biggest clones make up around 2%. Looked up from germline, CDR1 is MNHEY and CDR2 is SVGAGI. This CDR3 spans 14 amino acids. Adult donors, all healthy and HIV-negative, had no recent acute infections or vaccinations. Sequences were obtained from memory CD4+ T cells sorted from blood. Noted subset: CD45RA-negative fraction. The J gene is TRBJ2-2, the V gene TRBV6-5; 7 positions match TRBD2. This receptor was taken from a woman between 25 and 40 years old in good health. CDR3 DNA: TGTGCCAGCCGACTAGCCCCGAACACCAGGGAGCTGTTTTTT. This encodes CASRLAPNTRELFF.